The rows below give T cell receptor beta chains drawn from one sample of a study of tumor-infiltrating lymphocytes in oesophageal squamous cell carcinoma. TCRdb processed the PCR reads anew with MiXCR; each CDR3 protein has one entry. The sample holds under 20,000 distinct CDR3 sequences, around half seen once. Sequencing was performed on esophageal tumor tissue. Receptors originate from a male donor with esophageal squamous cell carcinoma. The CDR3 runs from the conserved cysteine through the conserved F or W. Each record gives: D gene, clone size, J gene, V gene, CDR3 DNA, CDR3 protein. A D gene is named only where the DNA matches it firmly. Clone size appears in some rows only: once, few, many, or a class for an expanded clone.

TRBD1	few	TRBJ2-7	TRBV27	TGTGCCAGCAGTTCCGGGACAGTGACCTACGAGCAGTACTTC	CASSSGTVTYEQYF
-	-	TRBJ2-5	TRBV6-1	TGTGCCAGCAGTGATTGGGTGGAGACCCAGTACTTC	CASSDWVETQYF
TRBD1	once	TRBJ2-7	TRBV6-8	TGTGCCAGCAGCCCGACAGGGGCCCCCTCCTACGAGCAGTACTTC	CASSPTGAPSYEQYF
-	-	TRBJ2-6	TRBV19	TGTGCCAGTAGTGTCGGGGGCCTCGGCAGCTCTGGGGCCAACGTCCTGACTTTC	CASSVGGLGSSGANVLTF
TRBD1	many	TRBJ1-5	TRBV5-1	TGCGCCAGCAGCTTGGGGGGACAGGACAATCAGCCCCAGCATTTT	CASSLGGQDNQPQHF
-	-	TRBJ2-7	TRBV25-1	TGTGCCAGCAGTGACACCGGGGAGCTGTACTTC	CASSDTGELYF
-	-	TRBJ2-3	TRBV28	TGTGCCAGCACAAGCAGGGATACGCAGTATTTT	CASTSRDTQYF
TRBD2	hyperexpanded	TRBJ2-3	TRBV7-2	TGTGCCAGCAGGCGGACTAGCGGGAGCACAGATACGCAGTATTTT	CASRRTSGSTDTQYF
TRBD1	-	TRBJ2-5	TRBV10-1	TGCGCCAGCAGTGGGTCAGAACAGGGGGCTGCGCAGTACTTC	CASSGSEQGAAQYF
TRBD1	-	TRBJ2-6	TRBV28	TGTGCCAGCATTGACAGGGCTGGGGCCAACGTCCTGACTTTC	CASIDRAGANVLTF
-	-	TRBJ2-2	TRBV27	TGTGCCAGCAGCCTGACAAGCAACACCGGGGAGCTGTTTTTT	CASSLTSNTGELFF
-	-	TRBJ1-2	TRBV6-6	TGTGCCAGCAGTTACTCAAGACAGATTAACTATGGCTACACCTTC	CASSYSRQINYGYTF
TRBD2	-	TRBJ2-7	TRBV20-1	TGCAGTGCTACTAGCGGGAGAGACGAGCAGTACTTC	CSATSGRDEQYF
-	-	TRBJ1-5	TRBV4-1	TGCGCCAGCAGGCATGATTCTAATCAGCCCCAGCATTTT	CASRHDSNQPQHF
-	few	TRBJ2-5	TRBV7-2	TGTGCCAGCAGCTTAGTCGCTAGTCCCGAGACCCAGTACTTC	CASSLVASPETQYF
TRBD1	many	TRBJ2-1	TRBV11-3	TGTGCCAGCAGCCCGCGACAGGGACAGGGATACAATGAGCAGTTCTTC	CASSPRQGQGYNEQFF
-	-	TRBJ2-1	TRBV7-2	TGTGCCAGCAGCCCAGACTCGACCAACTACAATGAGCAGTTCTTC	CASSPDSTNYNEQFF
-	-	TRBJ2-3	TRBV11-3	TGTGCCAGCAGCTTCAGAAGGGGGAATGCAGATACGCAGTATTTT	CASSFRRGNADTQYF
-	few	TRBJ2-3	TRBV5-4	TGTGCCAGCAGCTTGGGGGGGACAAGGAGCACAGATACGCAGTATTTT	CASSLGGTRSTDTQYF
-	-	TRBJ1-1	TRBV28	TGTGCCAGCAGTACCACCAGGCTGAACACTGAAGCTTTCTTT	CASSTTRLNTEAFF
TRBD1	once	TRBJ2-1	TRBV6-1	TGTGCCAGCAGTCAACGGACGACAGGGAACTACAATGAGCAGTTCTTC	CASSQRTTGNYNEQFF
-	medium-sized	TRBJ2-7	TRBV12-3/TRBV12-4	TGTGCCAGCAGTTCCGGGACGGTTGGTCTAGAGCAGTACTTC	CASSSGTVGLEQYF